A single sample gave rise to the 22 T cell receptor beta chains below, sequenced in a study of shared clonotypes between healthy human individuals. The repertoire was sequenced with immunoSEQ multiplex PCR; TCRdb's copy has only in-frame clones and lacks some. The sample records hundreds of thousands of clones, 92% being singletons. Terminally differentiated effector memory CD45RA+ cells were left out of the naive CD8 fraction, which was CD45RO-negative and positively selected for CCR7. Sequencing was done on a sample of naive CD8+ T cells sorted from blood. These receptors all stem from a man aged 25-40 years in good health.

V usage is TRBV19 and J usage is TRBJ2-1, with no clear D. The germline V and J ends were trimmed by 1 base and 8 bases, with 6 bases remaining between them. CDR1 LNHDA and CDR2 SQIVND come from the germline V gene (reference sequence). The CDR3 runs to 12 residues. CDR3 loop: CASSIVGYEQFF. CDR3 coding DNA: TGTGCCAGTAGTATAGTGGGCTATGAGCAGTTCTTC.

The chain has TRBV6-1 and TRBJ1-1; D is unclear. Trimming took 7 bases from V and 5 from J, leaving 5 bases between them. The CDR3 spans 10 residues. Germline lookup yields CDR1 MNHNS and CDR2 SASEGT. CDR3 DNA: TGTGCCAGCAAAAGAACTGAAGCTTTCTTT. Translation: CASKRTEAFF.

The chain has TRBV14 and TRBJ2-2; possibly TRBD1 for D (6 bases). CDR3 length: 19 amino acids. Germline values: CDR1 SGHDN, CDR2 FVKESK. V lost 5 bases, J lost 1 base, and 23 bases lay in between. The CDR3 reads CASSGDGGLYRENTGELFF. CDR3 DNA sequence: TGTGCCAGCAGCGGAGACGGTGGACTTTACAGGGAGAACACCGGGGAGCTGTTTTTT.

V and J are TRBV6-1 and TRBJ2-2; D uncertain. This CDR3 has 15 amino acids. Germline V gene sequence: CDR1 MNHNS, CDR2 SASEGT. The ends were cut back, 3 bases at V and 0 bases at J, with 8 bases in the middle. The CDR3 DNA reads as TGTGCCAGCAGTGATCGGTTCGCGAACACCGGGGAGCTGTTTTTT. This encodes CASSDRFANTGELFF.

The chain joins TRBV7-8 to TRBJ1-4; 8 positions match TRBD1. The CDR3 extends over 14 amino acids. CDR1 and CDR2 from the germline V gene are SGHVS and FQNEAQ. V shed 4 bases, J shed 7 bases, and the junction held 5 bases outside the gene matches. The CDR3 nucleotides read TGTGCCAGCAGCTCCCAGACAGGGGCTGAAAAACTGTTTTTT. Its translation is CASSSQTGAEKLFF.

V is TRBV13 and J is TRBJ2-4; possibly TRBD1 for D (6 bases). V dropped 5 bases and J dropped 14 bases, with 22 bases sitting between them. Germline V CDR1 and CDR2: PRHDT, FYEKMQ (reference sequence). This CDR3 spans 14 amino acids. The CDR3 DNA reads as TGTGCCAGCAGCATACAGGGTGACCAAACGTCAAAGTACTTC. Translating it yields CASSIQGDQTSKYF.

The chain uses TRBV5-1 and TRBJ2-3; D is uncertain. The CDR3 is 15 residues long. Germline V gives CDR1 SGHRS, CDR2 YFSETQ. Deletions cut 0 bases from V and 2 bases from J, with 10 bases between. The DNA of the CDR3 is TGCGCCAGCAGCTTGGGGTCGGGCCTCACAGATACGCAGTATTTT. Translating gives CASSLGSGLTDTQYF.

The chain is built from TRBV27 and TRBJ2-1, with D unclear. The CDR3 loop spans 13 amino acids. V lost 5 bases and J lost 9, with 14 bases in between. Germline CDR1 is MNHEY and CDR2 is SMNVEV (reference sequence). CDR3 coding DNA: TGTGCCAGCAGTCCCCAGACCATAACTGAGCAGTTCTTC. Protein sequence: CASSPQTITEQFF.

The chain joins TRBV27 to TRBJ2-7; 11 bases align to TRBD2. Germline assignment: CDR1 MNHEY and CDR2 SMNVEV (reference sequence). V dropped 11 bases and J dropped 3; count of bases not matched to a gene: 12. This CDR3 is built from 15 residues. CDR3 sequence reads: CAQQPSGTSGYEQYF. As DNA, the CDR3 is TGTGCCCAGCAGCCCAGCGGGACTAGCGGCTACGAGCAGTACTTC.

The V gene is TRBV28, the J gene TRBJ2-6; 9 bases are shared with TRBD1. From germline, CDR1 is MDHEN and CDR2 SYDVKM. The CDR3 has 18 residues. Losses at the gene ends were 6 bases for V and 1 base for J; bases not matched to a gene: 10. The CDR3 protein is CASSLRGTGLSGANVLTF. The CDR3 DNA follows: TGTGCCAGCAGCTTACGCGGGACAGGGCTTTCTGGGGCCAACGTCCTGACTTTC.

The CDR3 DNA reads as TGTGCCAGCAGCGTCGGGGGTACGGGCCTCTCCTACGAGCAGTACTTC. Translation: CASSVGGTGLSYEQYF. J is TRBJ2-7 and V is TRBV9; D perhaps matches TRBD2 (6 bases). CDR3 size: 16 residues. CDR1 is SGDLS and CDR2 is YYNGEE in the germline V gene. V was pared by 2 bases and J by 0 bases, with 15 bases between.

With respect to this clone: The identical CDR3 is also encoded by other nucleotide sequences in the sample. The gene calls are TRBV4-1 and TRBJ2-5, with unresolved D. Germline-derived CDR1 and CDR2 are MGHRA and YSYEKL. The CDR3 consists of 11 residues. V was cut by 0 bases and J by 5 bases, with 1 base left in between. CDR3 nucleotides: TGCGCCAGCAGCCAAGAGGAGACCCAGTACTTC. Amino acids: CASSQEETQYF.

CDR3 nucleotides: TGTGCCACCCGGTCTCGTGCGAACCACAATCAGCCCCAGCATTTT. It is translated as CATRSRANHNQPQHF. This sequence joins TRBV27 and TRBJ1-5; D is uncertain. V gave up 10 bases and J gave up 3 bases, with 19 bases separating them. Germline V gives CDR1 MNHEY, CDR2 SMNVEV (reference sequence). The CDR3 has 15 amino acids.

The chain carries TRBV28 and TRBJ2-5; TRBD2 matches 8 bases. Germline values: CDR1 MDHEN, CDR2 SYDVKM. There are 17 residues in the CDR3. V lost 8 bases and J lost 2; bases outside the gene matches: 16. The DNA for the CDR3 is TGTGCCAGCGAACCGTTCCCCACTCGGGAGGGACAAGAGACCCAGTACTTC. Amino acids: CASEPFPTREGQETQYF.

The chain recombines TRBV11-3 with TRBJ2-7; 10 bases map to TRBD1. Germline trimming cut 4 bases from V and 11 bases from J; bases unmatched to any gene: 17. This CDR3 has 16 amino acids. Germline V gene lookup returns CDR1 SGHNT and CDR2 YENEEA. The CDR3 reads CASSSDTGTGVNGEYF. In DNA form, the CDR3 reads TGTGCCAGCAGCTCCGATACCGGGACAGGGGTTAATGGGGAGTACTTC.

The chain joins TRBV5-5 to TRBJ2-7; D is tentatively TRBD1 or TRBD2 (5 bases each). Between the trimmed V and J ends, which lost 3 bases and 2 bases, there was a span of 21 bases. From germline, CDR1 is SGHKS and CDR2 YYEKEE (reference sequence). The CDR3 consists of 17 residues. The CDR3: CASSSFAGGLDPYEQYF. The CDR3 DNA sequence: TGTGCCAGCAGCTCGTTTGCTGGGGGATTAGATCCCTACGAGCAGTACTTC.

The chain couples TRBV11-2 to TRBJ2-1; TRBD2 is a possible D gene (6 bases). The CDR3 runs 16 residues. V dropped 1 base and J dropped 6 bases, with 16 bases sitting between them. Germline V gives CDR1 SGHAT, CDR2 FQNNGV. CDR3 in amino acids: CASSLVVGSPPNEQFF. DNA for the CDR3: TGTGCCAGCAGCTTAGTTGTCGGGAGTCCCCCCAATGAGCAGTTCTTC.

The chain uses TRBV21-1 and TRBJ2-7. TRBV21-1 is tagged as a pseudogene. The CDR3 is 15 residues long. The CDR3 DNA reads as TGTGCCAGCAGCAAAGTATCCGTAAGCTCCTACGAGCAGTACTTC. It is translated as CASSKVSVSSYEQYF.

Concerning this clone: One end of the junction is discordant with germline, which a read error may explain. The chain has TRBV4-1 and TRBJ2-5; 10 bases are a match to TRBD2. This CDR3 has 15 residues. Germline lookup yields CDR1 MGHRA and CDR2 YSYEKL. DNA of the CDR3: TGCGCCAGCAGCCAAGAACTAGCGGGGCAAGAGGCCCAGTACTTC. Protein: CASSQELAGQEAQYF.

This rearrangement joins TRBV10-3 to TRBJ1-2; TRBD1 matches at 11 bases. Losses at the gene ends were 7 bases for V and 8 bases for J; bases not matched to a gene: 3. CDR1 and CDR2 from the germline V gene are ENHRY and SYGVKD. The CDR3 is 12 amino acids. Here the CDR3 DNA reads TGTGCCATCATCGGGACAGGGGGAGGCTACACCTTC. This sequence encodes CAIIGTGGGYTF.

The chain employs TRBV5-8 and TRBJ2-7; D unclear. Germline CDR1 is SGHTS and CDR2 is YDEGEE. This CDR3 comprises 12 residues. The ends were cut back, 2 bases at V and 3 bases at J, with 6 bases in the middle. This chain's CDR3 is CASSFRDYEQYF. The CDR3 coding sequence is TGTGCCAGCAGCTTTCGAGACTACGAGCAGTACTTC.

The chain links TRBV7-2 to TRBJ2-5; a weak D match, TRBD1 (5 bases). The ends were cut back, 5 bases at V and 2 bases at J, with 12 bases in the middle. This CDR3 comprises 14 residues. Germline V gene lookup returns CDR1 SGHTA and CDR2 FQGNSA. CDR3 region: CASSTRQKQETQYF. CDR3 DNA sequence: TGTGCCAGCAGCACCCGACAGAAACAAGAGACCCAGTACTTC.